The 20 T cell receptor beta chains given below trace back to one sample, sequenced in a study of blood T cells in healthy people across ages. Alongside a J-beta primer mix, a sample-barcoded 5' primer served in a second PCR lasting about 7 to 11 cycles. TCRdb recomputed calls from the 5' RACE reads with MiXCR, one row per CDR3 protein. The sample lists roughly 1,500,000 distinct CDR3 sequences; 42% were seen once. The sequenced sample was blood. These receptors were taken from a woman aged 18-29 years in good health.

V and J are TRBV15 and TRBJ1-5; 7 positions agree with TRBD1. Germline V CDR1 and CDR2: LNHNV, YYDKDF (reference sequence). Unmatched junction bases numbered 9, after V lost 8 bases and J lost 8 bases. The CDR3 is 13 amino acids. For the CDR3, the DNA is TGTGCCACCGCCAACAGGGGATATGAGCCCCAGCATTTT. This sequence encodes CATANRGYEPQHF. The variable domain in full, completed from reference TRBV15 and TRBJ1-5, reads DAMVIQNPRYQVTQFGKPVTLSCSQTLNHNVMYWYQQKSSQAPKLLFHYYDKDFNNEADTPDNFQSRRPNTSFCFLDIRSPGLGDTAMYLCATANRGYEPQHFGDGTRLSIL.

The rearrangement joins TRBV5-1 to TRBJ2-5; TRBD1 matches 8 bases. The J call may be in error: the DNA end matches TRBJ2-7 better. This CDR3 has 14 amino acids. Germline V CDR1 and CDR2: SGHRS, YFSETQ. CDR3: CASTSGTGDYEQYF. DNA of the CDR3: TGCGCCAGCACGTCCGGGACAGGAGACTACGAGCAGTACTTC.

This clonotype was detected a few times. In nucleotides, the CDR3 is TGTGCCAGCAGCATCACTAGCGGGGCTCATGAGCAGTTCTTC. Encoded protein: CASSITSGAHEQFF. This chain links TRBV11-2 with TRBJ2-1, with 10 nucleotides matching TRBD2. The germline V gene has CDR1 SGHAT and CDR2 FQNNGV. CDR3 length: 14 amino acids. Losses at the gene ends were 5 bases for V and 8 bases for J; bases not matched to a gene: 6.

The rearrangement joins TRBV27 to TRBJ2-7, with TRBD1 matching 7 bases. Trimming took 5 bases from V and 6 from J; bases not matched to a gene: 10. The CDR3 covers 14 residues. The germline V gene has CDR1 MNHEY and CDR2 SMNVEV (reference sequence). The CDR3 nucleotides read TGTGCCAGCAGTGGCCGGGACAGCCGGGCCGAGCAGTACTTC. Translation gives CASSGRDSRAEQYF.

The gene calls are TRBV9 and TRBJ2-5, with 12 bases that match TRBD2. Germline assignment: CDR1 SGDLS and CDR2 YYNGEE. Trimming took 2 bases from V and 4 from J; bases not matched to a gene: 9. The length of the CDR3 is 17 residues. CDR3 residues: CASSVASGGVKGETQYF. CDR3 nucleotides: TGTGCCAGCAGCGTGGCTAGCGGGGGGGTCAAGGGAGAGACCCAGTACTTC.

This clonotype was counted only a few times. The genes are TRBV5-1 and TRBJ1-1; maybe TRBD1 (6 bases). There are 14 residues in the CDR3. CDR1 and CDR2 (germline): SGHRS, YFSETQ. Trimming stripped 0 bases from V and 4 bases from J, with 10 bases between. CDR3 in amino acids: CASSLGGASTEAFF. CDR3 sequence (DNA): TGCGCCAGCAGCTTGGGGGGGGCGTCCACTGAAGCTTTCTTT.

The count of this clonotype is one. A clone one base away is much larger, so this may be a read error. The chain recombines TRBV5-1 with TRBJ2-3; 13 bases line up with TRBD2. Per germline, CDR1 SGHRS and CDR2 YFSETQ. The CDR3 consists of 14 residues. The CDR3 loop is CTSSGTSGADTQYF. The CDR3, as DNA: TGCACCAGCAGCGGGACTAGCGGGGCGGATACGCAGTATTTT.

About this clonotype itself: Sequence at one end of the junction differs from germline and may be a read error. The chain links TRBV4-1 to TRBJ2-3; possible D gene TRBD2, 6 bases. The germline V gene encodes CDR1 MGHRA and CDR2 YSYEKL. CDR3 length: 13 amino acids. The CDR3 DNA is TGCGCCCGCAGCCAAGGAGGGCCGATGGCGCAGTATTTT. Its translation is CARSQGGPMAQYF.

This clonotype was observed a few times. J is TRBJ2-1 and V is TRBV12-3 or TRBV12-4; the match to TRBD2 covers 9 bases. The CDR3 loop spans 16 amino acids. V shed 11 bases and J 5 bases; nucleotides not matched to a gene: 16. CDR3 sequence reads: CAGSTGGSGGNNEQFF. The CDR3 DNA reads TGTGCCGGATCAACGGGCGGTAGCGGGGGAAACAATGAGCAGTTCTTC.

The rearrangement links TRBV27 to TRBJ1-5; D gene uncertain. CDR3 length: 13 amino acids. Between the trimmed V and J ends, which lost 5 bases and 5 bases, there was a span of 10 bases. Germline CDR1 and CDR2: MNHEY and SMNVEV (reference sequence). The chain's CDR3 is CASSRALDQPQHF. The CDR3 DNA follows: TGTGCCAGCAGTCGGGCGTTAGATCAGCCCCAGCATTTT.

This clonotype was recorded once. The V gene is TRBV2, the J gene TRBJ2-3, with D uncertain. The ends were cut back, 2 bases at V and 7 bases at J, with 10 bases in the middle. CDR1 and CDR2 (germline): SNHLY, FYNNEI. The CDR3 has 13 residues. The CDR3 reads CASSELERHTQYF. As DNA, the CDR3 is TGTGCCAGCAGTGAACTGGAACGCCATACGCAGTATTTT.

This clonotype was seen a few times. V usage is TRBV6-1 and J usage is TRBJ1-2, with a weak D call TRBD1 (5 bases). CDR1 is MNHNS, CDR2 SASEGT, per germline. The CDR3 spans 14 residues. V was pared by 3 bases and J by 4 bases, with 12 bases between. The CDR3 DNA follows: TGTGCCAGCAGTGACTCAGGGTTGGTCTATGGCTACACCTTC. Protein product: CASSDSGLVYGYTF.

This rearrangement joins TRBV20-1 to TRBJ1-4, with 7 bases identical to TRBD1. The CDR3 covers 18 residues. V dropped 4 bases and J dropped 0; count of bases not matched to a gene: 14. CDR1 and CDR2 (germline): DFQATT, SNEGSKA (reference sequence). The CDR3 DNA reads TGCAGTGCTATGGCCCCGCAGGGGGGTTCATCAACTAATGAAAAACTGTTTTTT. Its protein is CSAMAPQGGSSTNEKLFF.

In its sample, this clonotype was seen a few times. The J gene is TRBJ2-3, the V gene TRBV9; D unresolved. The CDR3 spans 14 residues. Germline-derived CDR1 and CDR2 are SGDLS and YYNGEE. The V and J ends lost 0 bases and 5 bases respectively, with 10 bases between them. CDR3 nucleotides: TGTGCCAGCAGCGTAGCTGGACCTGGAGATACGCAGTATTTT. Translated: CASSVAGPGDTQYF.

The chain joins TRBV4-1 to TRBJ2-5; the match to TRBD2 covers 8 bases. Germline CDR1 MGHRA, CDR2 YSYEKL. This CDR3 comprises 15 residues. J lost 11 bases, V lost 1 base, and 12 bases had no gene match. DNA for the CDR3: TGCGCCAGCAGCCAAGGAGCGGGAGACGGGAATGAGCAGTACTTC. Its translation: CASSQGAGDGNEQYF.

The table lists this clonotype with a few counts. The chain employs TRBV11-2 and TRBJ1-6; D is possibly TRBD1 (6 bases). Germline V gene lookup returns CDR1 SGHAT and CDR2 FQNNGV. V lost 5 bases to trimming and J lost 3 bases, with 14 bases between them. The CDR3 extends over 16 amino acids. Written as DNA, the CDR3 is TGTGCCAGCAGCCCGAACCCGACAGGCTATAATTCACCCCTCCACTTT. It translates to CASSPNPTGYNSPLHF.

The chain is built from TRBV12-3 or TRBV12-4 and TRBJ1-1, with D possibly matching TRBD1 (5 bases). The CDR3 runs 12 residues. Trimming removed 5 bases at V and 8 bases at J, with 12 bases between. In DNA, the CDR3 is TGTGCCAGCAGTCGGGGGGAACGAGAAGCTTTCTTT. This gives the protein CASSRGEREAFF.

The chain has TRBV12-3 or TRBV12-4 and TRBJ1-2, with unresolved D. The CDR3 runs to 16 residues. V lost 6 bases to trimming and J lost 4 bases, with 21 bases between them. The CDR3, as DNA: TGTGCCAGCAGCAAACCCCTCGGGAGGGTAGGCTATGGCTACACCTTC. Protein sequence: CASSKPLGRVGYGYTF.

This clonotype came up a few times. The CDR3 nucleotides are TGTGCCACCGCGGACAGGGTGAATGGCTACACCTTC. It yields the protein CATADRVNGYTF. The rearrangement uses TRBV6-4 and TRBJ1-2; 8 bases agree with TRBD1. The CDR3 runs 12 residues. V lost 10 bases and J lost 6; bases outside the gene matches: 7. From germline, CDR1 is MRHNA and CDR2 SNTAGT.

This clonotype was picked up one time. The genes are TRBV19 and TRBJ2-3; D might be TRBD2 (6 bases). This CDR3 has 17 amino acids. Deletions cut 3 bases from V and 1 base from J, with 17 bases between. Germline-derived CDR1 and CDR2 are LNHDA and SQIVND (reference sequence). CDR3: CASSIIAGGKRTDTQYF. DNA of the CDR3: TGTGCCAGTAGTATCATCGCCGGCGGGAAACGCACAGATACGCAGTATTTT.